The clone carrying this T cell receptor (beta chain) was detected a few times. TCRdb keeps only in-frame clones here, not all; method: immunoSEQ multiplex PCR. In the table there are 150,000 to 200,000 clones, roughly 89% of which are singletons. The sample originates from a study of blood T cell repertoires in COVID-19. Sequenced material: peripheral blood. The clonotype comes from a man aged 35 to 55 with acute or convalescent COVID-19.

The CDR3 is CASSQRVYEQYF. The CDR3 DNA is TGTGCCAGCAGTCAGAGGGTATACGAGCAGTACTTC. V gene TRBV6-2 or TRBV6-3 combines with J gene TRBJ2-7, with a tentative D call TRBD2 (5 bases). V was shortened by 5 bases and J by 4 bases, with 9 bases between the two germline ends. Germline V gene sequence: CDR1 MNHEY, CDR2 SVGEGT. The CDR3 totals 12 residues.